The sequence of this T cell receptor (beta chain) was determined in a study of long-term antiretroviral therapy in people with HIV. Study findings and constraints: Absence of data on ART adherence, viral resistance or therapy changes was noted. Patients on ART gained diversity, which nonetheless stayed below transplant donor controls.

Each participant with HIV received care in the United States. DNA was extracted from approximately 0.95-9.8 million thawed cryopreserved PBMC. This clone has more than one count but fewer than ten. Its antigen is unidentified. They ran version v3.0 of the immunoSEQ assay at survey level. Assay used: immunoSEQ multiplex PCR; TCRdb lists only in-frame clones, some missing. The sample carries about 13,000 clones, about 78% recorded once. Trimming took off 5 bases at V and 4 bases at J, with 14 bases between the two ends. The CDR3 extends over 14 amino acids. Germline values: CDR1 SEHNR, CDR2 FQNEAQ (reference sequence).

Sample: unsorted PBMCs, taken 1.3 years after starting antiretroviral therapy. The rearrangement joins TRBV7-9 to TRBJ1-1; D call uncertain. The receptor was derived from a woman between 18 and 30 years old with HIV. CDR3 region: CASSPISLGTEAFF. The CDR3 bases are TGTGCCAGCAGCCCAATAAGCCTGGGCACTGAAGCTTTCTTT. Using reference TRBV7-9 and TRBJ1-1 for the parts outside the CDR3, the full variable domain is DTGVSQNPRHKITKRGQNVTFRCDPISEHNRLYWYRQTLGQGPEFLTYFQNEAQLEKSRLLSDRFSAERPKGSFSTLEIQRTEQGDSAMYLCASSPISLGTEAFFGQGTRLTVV.